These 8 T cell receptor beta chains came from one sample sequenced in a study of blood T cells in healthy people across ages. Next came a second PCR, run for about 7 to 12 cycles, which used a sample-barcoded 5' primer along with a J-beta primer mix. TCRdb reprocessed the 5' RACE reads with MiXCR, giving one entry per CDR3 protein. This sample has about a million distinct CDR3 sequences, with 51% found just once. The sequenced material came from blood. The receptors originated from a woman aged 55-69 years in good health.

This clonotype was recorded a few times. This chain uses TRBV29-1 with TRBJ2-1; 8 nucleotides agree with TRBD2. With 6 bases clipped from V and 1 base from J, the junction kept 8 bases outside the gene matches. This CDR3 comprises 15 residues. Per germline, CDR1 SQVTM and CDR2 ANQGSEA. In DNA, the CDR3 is TGCAGCGTAGAGACTAGCGCGACATCCTACAATGAGCAGTTCTTC. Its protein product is CSVETSATSYNEQFF.

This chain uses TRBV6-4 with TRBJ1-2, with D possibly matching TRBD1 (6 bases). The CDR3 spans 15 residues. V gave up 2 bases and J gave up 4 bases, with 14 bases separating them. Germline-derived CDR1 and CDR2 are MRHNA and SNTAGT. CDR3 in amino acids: CASSDPSGGVYGYTF. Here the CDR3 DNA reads TGTGCCAGCAGTGACCCCAGCGGGGGCGTCTATGGCTACACCTTC.

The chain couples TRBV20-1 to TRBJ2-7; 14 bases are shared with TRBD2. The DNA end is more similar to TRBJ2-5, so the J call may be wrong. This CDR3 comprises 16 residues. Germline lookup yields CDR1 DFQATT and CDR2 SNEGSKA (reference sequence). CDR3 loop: CSATFPGLAGEETQYF. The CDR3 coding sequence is TGCAGTGCTACCTTCCCGGGACTAGCGGGGGAAGAGACCCAGTACTTC.

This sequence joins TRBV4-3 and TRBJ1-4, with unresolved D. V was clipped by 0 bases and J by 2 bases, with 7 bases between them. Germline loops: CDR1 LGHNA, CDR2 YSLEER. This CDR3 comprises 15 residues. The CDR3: CASSQDLGTNEKLFF. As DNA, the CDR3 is TGCGCCAGCAGCCAAGATTTGGGGACTAATGAAAAACTGTTTTTT.

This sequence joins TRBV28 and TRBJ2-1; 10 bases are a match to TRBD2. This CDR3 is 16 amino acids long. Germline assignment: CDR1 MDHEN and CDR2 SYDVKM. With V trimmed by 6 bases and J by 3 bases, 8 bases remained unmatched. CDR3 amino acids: CASRPAAGGFYNEQFF. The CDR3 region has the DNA TGTGCCAGCAGACCGGCAGCGGGAGGGTTCTACAATGAGCAGTTCTTC. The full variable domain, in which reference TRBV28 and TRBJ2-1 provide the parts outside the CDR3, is DVKVTQSSRYLVKRTGEKVFLECVQDMDHENMFWYRQDPGLGLRLIYFSYDVKMKEKGDIPEGYSVSREKKERFSLILESASTNQTSMYLCASRPAAGGFYNEQFFGPGTRLTVL.

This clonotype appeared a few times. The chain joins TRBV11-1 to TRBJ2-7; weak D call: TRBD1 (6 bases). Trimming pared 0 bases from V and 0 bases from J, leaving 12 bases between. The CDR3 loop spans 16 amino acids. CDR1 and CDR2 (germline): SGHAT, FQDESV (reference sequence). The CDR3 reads CASSLARGGPSYEQYF. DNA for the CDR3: TGTGCCAGCAGCTTAGCCAGGGGCGGACCCTCCTACGAGCAGTACTTC. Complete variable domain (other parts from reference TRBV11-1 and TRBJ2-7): EAEVAQSPRYKITEKSQAVAFWCDPISGHATLYWYRQILGQGPELLVQFQDESVVDDSQLPKDRFSAERLKGVDSTLKIQPAELGDSAMYLCASSLARGGPSYEQYFGPGTRLTVT.

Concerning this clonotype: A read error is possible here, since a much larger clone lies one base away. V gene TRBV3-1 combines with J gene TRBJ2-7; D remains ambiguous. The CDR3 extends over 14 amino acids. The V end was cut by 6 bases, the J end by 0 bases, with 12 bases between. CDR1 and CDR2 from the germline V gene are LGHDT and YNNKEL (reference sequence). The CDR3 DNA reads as TGTGCCAGCAGTTCGGACGGGCCCTCCTACGAGCAGTACTTC. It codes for CASSSDGPSYEQYF.

The CDR3 here is CASSLGGAGVYEQYF. The DNA of the CDR3 is TGTGCCAGCAGTTTGGGGGGGGCAGGGGTCTACGAGCAGTACTTC. This chain uses TRBV28 with TRBJ2-4, with a tentative D call TRBD2 (7 bases). The DNA end is more similar to TRBJ2-7, so the J call may be wrong. Germline lookup yields CDR1 MDHEN and CDR2 SYDVKM. The CDR3 runs 15 residues.